These 24 T cell receptor beta chains were all obtained from the same sample, sequenced in a study of technical replicates of blood from several donors. TCRdb's table, derived via immunoSEQ multiplex PCR, lists solely in-frame clones and lacks some. Of almost 85,000 clones in the sample, approximately 97% were seen once. The sample was T cells isolated from PBMCs. These receptor sequences come from a human donor in good health.

This chain joins TRBV27 and TRBJ2-7; 7 bases agree with TRBD1. With 5 bases clipped from V and 2 bases from J, the junction kept 6 bases outside the gene matches. There are 14 residues in the CDR3. The V gene's germline CDR1 is MNHEY and CDR2 SMNVEV (reference sequence). The CDR3: CASSPLDRAYEQYF. The CDR3 DNA follows: TGTGCCAGCAGTCCCCTAGACAGGGCCTACGAGCAGTACTTC.

The rearrangement uses TRBV11-2 and TRBJ2-6; D gene uncertain. This CDR3 has 17 residues. Between the trimmed V and J ends, which lost 5 bases and 2 bases, there was a span of 16 bases. Per the germline V gene, CDR1 is SGHAT and CDR2 is FQNNGV. The chain's CDR3 is CASSLSWSLTGANVLTF. In DNA form, the CDR3 reads TGTGCCAGCAGCCTTAGTTGGTCTTTGACTGGGGCCAACGTCCTGACTTTC.

For the CDR3, the DNA is TGTGCCAGCAGCGTAGGGACACTGCGAACTGAAGCTTTCTTT. Translating it yields CASSVGTLRTEAFF. This chain joins TRBV9 and TRBJ1-1; the D gene is possibly TRBD1 (5 bases). The CDR3 consists of 14 residues. V was clipped by 0 bases and J by 5 bases, with 11 bases between them. The V gene's germline CDR1 is SGDLS and CDR2 YYNGEE.

This clone was seen only once. The chain carries TRBV5-4 and TRBJ2-3, with 9 bases fitting TRBD2. The V and J ends lost 3 bases and 0 bases, in that order; junction bases with no gene match: 5. The length of the CDR3 is 16 residues. The germline V gene encodes CDR1 SGHNT and CDR2 YYREEE (reference sequence). As DNA, the CDR3 is TGTGCCAGCAGCTCGCTAGCGGGATATAGCACAGATACGCAGTATTTT. This sequence encodes CASSSLAGYSTDTQYF.

This clone was found a few times. The CDR3 spells CASSSLAGGTEAFF. In DNA form, the CDR3 reads TGTGCCAGCAGCTCTTTGGCGGGGGGCACTGAAGCTTTCTTT. J is TRBJ1-1 and V is TRBV5-6; D is perhaps TRBD1 (5 bases). Trimming removed 3 bases at V and 4 bases at J, with 13 bases between. Germline V gene sequence: CDR1 SGHDT, CDR2 YYEEEE. There are 14 residues in the CDR3.

The rearrangement links TRBV9 to TRBJ2-7, with TRBD1 identical over 7 bases. The V and J ends lost 4 bases and 3 bases, in that order; junction bases with no gene match: 10. Germline V gene data show CDR1 as SGDLS and CDR2 as YYNGEE. The CDR3 contains 15 residues. The CDR3 protein is CASSPQGSVRYEQYF. The CDR3 region has the DNA TGTGCCAGCAGCCCACAGGGGTCGGTCCGCTACGAGCAGTACTTC.

The V and J genes are TRBV27 and TRBJ2-7; a weak D match, TRBD1 (6 bases). Germline V CDR1 and CDR2: MNHEY, SMNVEV (reference sequence). The CDR3 is 13 amino acids. Trimming removed 10 bases at V and 4 bases at J, with 17 bases between. The CDR3 sequence is CATRQAELYEQYF. The CDR3, as DNA: TGTGCCACTCGACAGGCCGAGCTTTACGAGCAGTACTTC.

V gene TRBV5-6 combines with J gene TRBJ1-1, with TRBD1 as a possible D gene (5 bases). CDR1 is SGHDT, CDR2 YYEEEE, per germline. The CDR3 runs 13 residues. V lost 3 bases and J 5 bases, leaving 11 bases between the germline ends. In DNA, the CDR3 is TGTGCCAGCAGCTCTGCAGGGAGGACTGAAGCTTTCTTT. This gives the protein CASSSAGRTEAFF.

The chain couples TRBV5-4 to TRBJ2-2; D is possibly TRBD2 (5 bases). This CDR3 spans 13 amino acids. Trimming shortened V by 4 bases and J by 8 bases, and 12 bases separated the two germline ends. The V gene's germline CDR1 is SGHNT and CDR2 YYREEE (reference sequence). The CDR3 region is CASSDGLRGELFF. Written as DNA, the CDR3 is TGTGCCAGCAGCGACGGACTGCGTGGGGAGCTGTTTTTT.

V gene TRBV4-2 combines with J gene TRBJ2-5; 8 nucleotides agree with TRBD2. The CDR3 has 15 residues. V trimming: 1 base; J trimming: 5 bases; junction bases outside the gene matches: 6. The germline V gene encodes CDR1 LGHNA and CDR2 YNFKEQ. The CDR3 nucleotides read TGTGCCAGCAGCCAAGCGACGGGAGGGCCGGAGACCCAGTACTTC. It translates to CASSQATGGPETQYF.

The gene calls are TRBV7-7 and TRBJ2-2, with 9 bases fitting TRBD2. Losses at the gene ends were 5 bases for V and 5 bases for J; bases not matched to a gene: 9. This CDR3 region has 16 residues. Germline lookup yields CDR1 SSHAT and CDR2 FNYEAQ (reference sequence). The CDR3 region has the DNA TGTGCCAGCAGCAGAATAGCGGGAGTAGGTACCGGGGAGCTGTTTTTT. It is translated as CASSRIAGVGTGELFF.

This chain uses TRBV6-1 with TRBJ2-1, with TRBD1 as a possible D gene (6 bases). The ends were cut back, 4 bases at V and 10 bases at J, with 17 bases in the middle. Germline lookup yields CDR1 MNHNS and CDR2 SASEGT. This CDR3 region has 14 residues. CDR3 bases: TGTGCCAGCAGTGGCCTACCAACAGGGAAGGAGCAGTTCTTC. Translated, it gives CASSGLPTGKEQFF.

The chain joins TRBV5-1 to TRBJ2-7; 7 bases line up with TRBD2. Looked up from germline, CDR1 is SGHRS and CDR2 is YFSETQ. Trimming removed 0 bases from V and 0 bases from J; junction bases left unmatched: 6. CDR3 length: 16 residues. Here the CDR3 DNA reads TGCGCCAGCAGCTTGGCCAAGGCGGGGGTCTCCTACGAGCAGTACTTC. Translation: CASSLAKAGVSYEQYF.

This clone has only one observation. The chain employs TRBV7-8 and TRBJ1-1; TRBD1 might be the D (5 bases). V lost 0 bases to trimming and J lost 5 bases, with 13 bases between them. The CDR3 consists of 15 residues. Germline CDR1 is SGHVS and CDR2 is FQNEAQ. The CDR3 DNA reads TGTGCCAGCAGCTTAGCGCCGTCAGGGAGGACTGAAGCTTTCTTT. It encodes CASSLAPSGRTEAFF.

This chain uses TRBV5-8 with TRBJ2-3, with a possible D match to TRBD2 (6 bases). This CDR3 region has 14 residues. V lost 1 base and J lost 5, with 11 bases in between. The V gene's germline CDR1 is SGHTS and CDR2 YDEGEE. CDR3 nucleotide sequence: TGTGCCAGCAGCTTGCGGACTACTCAAGATACGCAGTATTTT. It specifies CASSLRTTQDTQYF.

The rearrangement uses TRBV4-1 and TRBJ2-5; 7 bases are a match to TRBD1. The junction had 4 bases not matched to a gene; V was cut back by 4 bases and J by 5 bases. CDR3 size: 13 residues. Germline V gives CDR1 MGHRA, CDR2 YSYEKL. The CDR3 DNA sequence: TGCGCCAGCAGCCCAACAGGGGTTGAGACCCAGTACTTC. It translates to CASSPTGVETQYF.

The chain employs TRBV5-6 and TRBJ2-3, with D perhaps matching TRBD1 (5 bases). Germline V gives CDR1 SGHDT, CDR2 YYEEEE. CDR3 length: 16 amino acids. The germline V and J ends were trimmed by 2 bases and 6 bases, with 19 bases remaining between them. This chain's CDR3 is CASSFKWGQLGDTQYF. CDR3 nucleotide sequence: TGTGCCAGCAGCTTTAAGTGGGGCCAGCTCGGGGATACGCAGTATTTT.

This chain uses TRBV5-1 with TRBJ2-2; D may be TRBD1 (7 bases). CDR1 is SGHRS and CDR2 is YFSETQ in the germline V gene. V was clipped by 0 bases and J by 4 bases, with 16 bases between them. The CDR3 is made up of 17 amino acids. CDR3 nucleotides: TGCGCCAGCAGCTTGGTTCGTCCAGGGGGGAGCACCGGGGAGCTGTTTTTT. It translates to CASSLVRPGGSTGELFF.

The genes are TRBV5-6 and TRBJ2-3; D is uncertain. Trimming took 0 bases from V and 4 from J, leaving 3 bases between them. Germline CDR1 reads SGHDT; CDR2 reads YYEEEE. The CDR3 extends over 12 amino acids. In DNA form, the CDR3 reads TGTGCCAGCAGCTTGGTAGCAGATACGCAGTATTTT. As protein: CASSLVADTQYF.

The chain uses TRBV5-4 and TRBJ2-5; possibly TRBD1 for D (5 bases). Trimming removed 2 bases at V and 4 bases at J, with 9 bases between. The CDR3 has 13 amino acids. The germline V gene encodes CDR1 SGHNT and CDR2 YYREEE (reference sequence). The CDR3 DNA sequence: TGTGCCAGCAGCTTCAGGGAAGCAGAGACCCAGTACTTC. Translating it yields CASSFREAETQYF.

CDR3 protein: CASRDSHYEQYF. The CDR3 bases are TGCGCCAGCAGGGACAGCCACTACGAGCAGTACTTC. The rearrangement joins TRBV5-1 to TRBJ2-7, with D possibly TRBD1 on 6 matching bases. V lost 5 bases, J lost 3 bases, and 9 bases lay in between. Germline values: CDR1 SGHRS, CDR2 YFSETQ. This CDR3 is 12 amino acids long.

V is TRBV11-3 and J is TRBJ2-3; maybe TRBD2 (6 bases). This CDR3 is 17 amino acids long. Germline CDR1 reads SGHNT; CDR2 reads YENEEA. Trimming shortened V by 7 bases and J by 1 base, and 21 bases separated the two germline ends. In nucleotides, the CDR3 is TGTGCCAGCAACGAATTACGGGGGTTACGAGGCACAGATACGCAGTATTTT. This sequence encodes CASNELRGLRGTDTQYF.

CDR3 bases: TGTGCCAGCTCACCATCAGGGGACTCCTACGAGCAGTACTTC. It yields the protein CASSPSGDSYEQYF. The chain carries TRBV18 and TRBJ2-7; TRBD1 is a possible D gene (6 bases). V was cut by 2 bases and J by 0 bases, with 8 bases left in between. Germline V lookup: CDR1 KGHSH, CDR2 LQKENI. The CDR3 is 14 residues long.

The V and J genes are TRBV9 and TRBJ1-6; tentative D call: TRBD1 (6 bases). V lost 0 bases and J 7 bases, leaving 17 bases between the germline ends. In germline, CDR1 is SGDLS, CDR2 YYNGEE. This CDR3 region has 17 residues. The CDR3 DNA sequence: TGTGCCAGCAGCGTAGATCCAGGACAGTATCGAAATTCACCCCTCCACTTT. Translation gives CASSVDPGQYRNSPLHF.